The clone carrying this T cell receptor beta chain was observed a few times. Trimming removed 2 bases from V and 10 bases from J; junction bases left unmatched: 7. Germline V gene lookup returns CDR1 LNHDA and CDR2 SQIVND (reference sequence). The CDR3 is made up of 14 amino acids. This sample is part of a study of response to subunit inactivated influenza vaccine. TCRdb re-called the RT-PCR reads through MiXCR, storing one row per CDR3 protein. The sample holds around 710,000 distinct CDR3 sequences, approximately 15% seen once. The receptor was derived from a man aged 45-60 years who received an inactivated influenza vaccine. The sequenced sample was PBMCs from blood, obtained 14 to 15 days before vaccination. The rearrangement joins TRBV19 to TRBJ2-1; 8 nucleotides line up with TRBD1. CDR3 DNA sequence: TGTGCCAGTAGTATAAGGTACAGGGGGAGCGAGCAGTTCTTC. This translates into CASSIRYRGSEQFF. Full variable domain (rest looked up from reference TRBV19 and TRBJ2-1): DGGITQSPKYLFRKEGQNVTLSCEQNLNHDAMYWYRQDPGQGLRLIYYSQIVNDFQKGDIAEGYSVSREKKESFPLTVTSAQKNPTAFYLCASSIRYRGSEQFFGPGTRLTVL.